The 2 T cell receptor beta chains listed next were all sequenced from one sample in a study of shared clonotypes between healthy human individuals. This table comes from immunoSEQ multiplex PCR, and its TCRdb copy is limited to in-frame clones, with some not included. The sample gives about 510,000 clones, 90% to 96% of which show up once; under 0.06% is in the top ten. Sequencing was performed on naive CD4+ T cells sorted from blood. Subset noted: CD45RA+ positively selected. Receptors originate from a woman in her thirties in good health.

The V gene is TRBV28, the J gene TRBJ1-2, with 7 bases lining up with TRBD1. Germline-derived CDR1 and CDR2 are MDHEN and SYDVKM. Losses at the gene ends were 9 bases for V and 4 bases for J; bases not matched to a gene: 5. This CDR3 spans 12 amino acids. CDR3 amino acids: CASSDRSYGYTF. In DNA, the CDR3 is TGTGCCAGTTCGGACAGGTCCTATGGCTACACCTTC.

The chain couples TRBV7-3 to TRBJ1-1, with D tentatively TRBD1 (5 bases). The CDR3 runs to 14 residues. Germline V gives CDR1 SGHTA, CDR2 FQGTGA. Between the trimmed V and J ends, which lost 2 bases and 1 base, there was a span of 8 bases. In nucleotides, the CDR3 is TGTGCCAGCAGCTTAGGGGACCGGAACACTGAAGCTTTCTTT. This codes for CASSLGDRNTEAFF.